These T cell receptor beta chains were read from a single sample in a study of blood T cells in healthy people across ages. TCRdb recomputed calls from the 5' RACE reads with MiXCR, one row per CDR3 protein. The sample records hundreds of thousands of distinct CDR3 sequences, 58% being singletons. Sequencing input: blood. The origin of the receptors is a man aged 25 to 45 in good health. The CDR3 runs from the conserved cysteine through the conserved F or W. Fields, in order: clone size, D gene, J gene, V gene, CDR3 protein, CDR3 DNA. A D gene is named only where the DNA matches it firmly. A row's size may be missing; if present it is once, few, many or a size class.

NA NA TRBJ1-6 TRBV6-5 CASGYAGTSLHF TGTGCCAGCGGTTACGCAGGGACGTCCCTCCACTTT
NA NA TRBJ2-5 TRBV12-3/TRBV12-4 CASSFVSWETQYF TGTGCCAGCAGTTTTGTATCTTGGGAGACCCAGTACTTC
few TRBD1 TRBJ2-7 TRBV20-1 CSARESDRFSYEQYF TGCAGTGCTAGAGAATCGGACAGGTTCTCCTACGAGCAGTACTTC
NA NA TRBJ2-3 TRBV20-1 CSARVPLRSTDTQYF TGCAGTGCTAGAGTGCCCTTACGGTCTACAGATACGCAGTATTTT
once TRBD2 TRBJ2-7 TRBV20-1 CSAGLAGALYYEQYF TGCAGTGCCGGACTAGCGGGAGCCCTTTACTACGAGCAGTACTTC
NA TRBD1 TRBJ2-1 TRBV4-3 CASSYGTGGGEQFF TGCGCCAGCAGCTATGGGACAGGGGGCGGTGAGCAGTTCTTC
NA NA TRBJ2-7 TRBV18 CASSPRATPLEQYF TGTGCCAGCTCACCCCGAGCCACCCCATTGGAGCAGTACTTC
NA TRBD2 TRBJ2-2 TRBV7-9 CASSVGLAGVTGGLFF TGTGCCAGCAGCGTAGGACTAGCGGGAGTAACCGGGGGGCTGTTTTTT
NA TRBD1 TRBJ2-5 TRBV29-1 CSVSDVRDRGGETQYF TGCAGCGTTAGCGATGTCAGGGACAGGGGAGGAGAGACCCAGTACTTC
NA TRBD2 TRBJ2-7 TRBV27 CASSLSASGSGSYEQYF TGTGCCAGCAGTTTATCTGCTAGCGGGAGTGGATCCTACGAGCAGTACTTC
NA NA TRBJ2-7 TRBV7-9 CASSSGADRRSGYEQYF TGTGCCAGCAGCTCAGGCGCCGACAGGCGTAGCGGCTACGAGCAGTACTTC
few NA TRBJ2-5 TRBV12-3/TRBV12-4 CASSAQVETQYF TGTGCCAGCAGTGCCCAGGTGGAGACCCAGTACTTC
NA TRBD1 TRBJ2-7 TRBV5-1 CASSPGTGGRNEQYF TGCGCCAGCAGCCCGGGGACAGGGGGGAGGAACGAGCAGTACTTC
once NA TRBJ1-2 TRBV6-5 CASSYSAPGAEFHYGYTF TGTGCCAGCAGTTACTCCGCACCGGGGGCAGAGTTCCACTATGGCTACACCTTC
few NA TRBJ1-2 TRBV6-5 CASSSEDSLASYGYTF TGTGCCAGCAGTTCCGAGGACAGCTTGGCTTCTTATGGCTACACCTTC
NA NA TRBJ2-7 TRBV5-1 CASRAMHEQYF TGCGCCAGCCGAGCTATGCACGAGCAGTACTTC
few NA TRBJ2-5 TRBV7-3 CASSPNAGTGEETQYF TGTGCCAGCAGCCCCAATGCGGGGACTGGGGAAGAGACCCAGTACTTC
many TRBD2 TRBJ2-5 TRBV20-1 CSASESGRAAKTQYF TGCAGTGCTTCAGAAAGCGGGAGGGCCGCAAAGACCCAGTACTTC
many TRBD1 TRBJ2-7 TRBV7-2 CASSETGAKNEQYF TGTGCCAGCAGCGAGACAGGGGCGAAGAACGAGCAGTACTTC
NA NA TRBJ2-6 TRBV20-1 CSARDLGNSGANVLTF TGCAGTGCTAGAGATTTAGGCAACTCTGGGGCCAACGTCCTGACTTTC
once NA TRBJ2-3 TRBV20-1 CSALRGQSITDTQYF TGCAGTGCTCTCAGAGGCCAGAGCATCACAGATACGCAGTATTTT
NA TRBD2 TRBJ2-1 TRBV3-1 CASSQFAGESYNEQFF TGTGCCAGCAGCCAATTCGCGGGGGAATCCTACAATGAGCAGTTCTTC
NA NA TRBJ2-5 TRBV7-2 CASRRDQEAQYF TGTGCCAGCCGCAGGGACCAAGAGGCCCAGTACTTC
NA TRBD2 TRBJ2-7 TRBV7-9 CASTTTSGRALYEQYF TGTGCCAGCACCACAACTAGCGGGAGGGCCTTATACGAGCAGTACTTC
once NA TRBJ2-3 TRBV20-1 CSAREGLSTDTQYF TGCAGTGCTAGAGAGGGCCTCTCGACAGATACGCAGTATTTT
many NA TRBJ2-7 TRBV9 CASSVDSSPYEQYF TGTGCCAGCAGCGTAGACTCGTCCCCCTACGAGCAGTACTTC
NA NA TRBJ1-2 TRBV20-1 CSAEYSNYGYTF TGCAGTGCTGAATACTCTAACTATGGCTACACCTTC
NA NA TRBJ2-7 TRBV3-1 CASSQPGTSYEQYF TGTGCCAGCAGCCAACCCGGGACTTCCTACGAGCAGTACTTC
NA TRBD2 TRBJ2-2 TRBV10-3 CAIGSGRSEGTSTGELFF TGTGCCATCGGAAGCGGGAGGAGTGAAGGGACCTCCACCGGGGAGCTGTTTTTT
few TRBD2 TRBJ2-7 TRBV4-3 CASKEGLAAYEQYF TGCGCCAGCAAGGAGGGACTAGCAGCCTACGAGCAGTACTTC
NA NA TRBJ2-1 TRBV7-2 CASSFQGGNEQFF TGTGCCAGCAGCTTCCAGGGGGGTAATGAGCAGTTCTTC
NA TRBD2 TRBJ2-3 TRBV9 CASNRGGGYRTDTQYF TGTGCCAGCAATAGAGGCGGGGGTTACCGCACAGATACGCAGTATTTT
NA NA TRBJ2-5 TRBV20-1 CSAGEGQTQYF TGCAGTGCTGGAGAGGGGCAGACCCAGTACTTC
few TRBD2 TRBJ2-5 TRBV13 CASSSARSGGETQYF TGTGCCAGCAGCAGTGCCAGGAGCGGGGGTGAGACCCAGTACTTC
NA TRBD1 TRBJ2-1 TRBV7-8 CASSLAGTGAYNEQFF TGTGCCAGCAGCTTAGCGGGGACAGGGGCCTACAATGAGCAGTTCTTC